The 10 T cell receptor beta chains presented below share a single source sample, sequenced in a study of T cell responses to AZD1222 COVID-19 vaccine. Profiling relied on immunoSEQ multiplex PCR, and the TCRdb table lists in-frame clones only, not all of them. The repertoire holds 150,000 to 200,000 clones, with roughly 94% as singletons. Sequencing was performed on peripheral blood, taken 28 days after the second AZD1222 dose. These receptors originate from an adult who received the AZD1222 COVID-19 vaccine.

This chain connects TRBV5-1 to TRBJ1-2; TRBD1 might be the D (5 bases). Germline V gives CDR1 SGHRS, CDR2 YFSETQ. Trimming left V 4 bases short and J 0 bases short, with 16 bases between. The CDR3 contains 16 residues. The CDR3 nucleotides read TGCGCCAGCAGCAGGGGTATGGGGCCCTCTAACTATGGCTACACCTTC. Protein sequence: CASSRGMGPSNYGYTF.

This clone was found once. The V gene is TRBV25-1, the J gene TRBJ1-1, with unresolved D. Trimming cost V 4 bases and J 5 bases, with 11 bases left between them. The CDR3 consists of 13 residues. The germline V gene has CDR1 MGHDK and CDR2 SYGVNS. Here the CDR3 reads CASSAFLGTEAFF. The DNA of the CDR3 is TGTGCCAGCAGTGCCTTCTTAGGGACTGAAGCTTTCTTT.

This chain joins TRBV5-4 and TRBJ2-6, with no clear D. Trimming left V 1 base short and J 1 base short, with 6 bases between. CDR3 length: 15 residues. Per germline, CDR1 SGHNT and CDR2 YYREEE (reference sequence). This CDR3 is CASSLRQSGANVLTF. The CDR3 DNA reads as TGTGCCAGCAGCTTGAGGCAATCTGGGGCCAACGTCCTGACTTTC.

Only one count was recorded for this clone. This CDR3 reads CASSESGDRGPGNTIYF. For the CDR3, the DNA is TGTGCCAGCAGTGAAAGTGGGGACAGGGGGCCTGGAAACACCATATATTTT. This chain joins TRBV6-1 and TRBJ1-3; TRBD1 aligns across 12 bases. CDR1 and CDR2 from the germline V gene are MNHNS and SASEGT. V was pared by 2 bases and J by 2 bases, with 4 bases of the junction left unmatched. The CDR3 covers 17 residues.

DNA for the CDR3: TGTGCCAGCAGCTACGAATGGACCTACACTGAAGCTTTCTTT. Translating gives CASSYEWTYTEAFF. The chain has TRBV5-4 and TRBJ1-1; no reliable D call. The CDR3 runs 14 residues. V lost 3 bases, J lost 3 bases, and 12 bases lay in between. Germline values: CDR1 SGHNT, CDR2 YYREEE (reference sequence).

V usage is TRBV4-1 and J usage is TRBJ1-6, with 8 bases identical to TRBD1. J was trimmed by 8 bases and V by 4 bases; bases with no gene match: 7. The CDR3 totals 15 residues. Germline loops: CDR1 MGHRA, CDR2 YSYEKL. The CDR3 DNA is TGCGCCAGCAGCCCTACTCAGGGGGCGTATTCACCCCTCCACTTT. Residues: CASSPTQGAYSPLHF.

The rearrangement uses TRBV7-9 and TRBJ1-2, with 10 bases matching TRBD1. The CDR3 runs to 16 residues. V was clipped by 5 bases and J by 2 bases; unmatched bases: 8. In germline, CDR1 is SEHNR, CDR2 FQNEAQ (reference sequence). CDR3 region: CASSPVRDRGNYGYTF. The CDR3 DNA reads as TGTGCCAGCAGCCCAGTGCGGGACAGGGGAAACTATGGCTACACCTTC.

The rearrangement links TRBV6-6 to TRBJ2-1; maybe TRBD2 (5 bases). CDR3 length equals 12 residues. V was trimmed by 2 bases and J by 7 bases, leaving 6 bases between them. Germline V gives CDR1 MNHNY, CDR2 SVGAGI (reference sequence). The CDR3 loop reads CASSYTGNEQFF. In nucleotides, the CDR3 is TGTGCCAGCAGTTACACGGGGAATGAGCAGTTCTTC.

The genes are TRBV9 and TRBJ1-3; D gene uncertain. Trimming pared 0 bases from V and 6 bases from J, leaving 13 bases between. The germline V gene has CDR1 SGDLS and CDR2 YYNGEE. The CDR3 totals 15 residues. CDR3 coding DNA: TGTGCCAGCAGCGTAGAACCCCTTGGGCTAAACACCATATATTTT. Its translation: CASSVEPLGLNTIYF.

The table lists this clone with a count of one. This specimen includes other DNA sequences encoding the same CDR3. The chain employs TRBV20-1 and TRBJ1-4; 12 bases are shared with TRBD1. CDR3 length: 18 residues. The V gene's germline CDR1 is DFQATT and CDR2 SNEGSKA (reference sequence). V lost 3 bases and J lost 3; bases outside the gene matches: 11. CDR3 in DNA: TGCAGTGCTAGTCCTAGCCCGGGACAGGGGGCAGCTAATGAAAAACTGTTTTTT. This sequence encodes CSASPSPGQGAANEKLFF.